One and the same sample provided the 24 T cell receptor beta chains below, sequenced in a study of T-cell reconstitution after alpha-beta-depleted transplantation in children. Unique molecular identifiers were used in preparing the TCRbeta library. TCRdb used MiXCR to reprocess the PCR reads, holding one entry per CDR3 protein. The table lists about 340,000 distinct CDR3 sequences, approximately 10% of them singletons. Sample: PBMCs from the stem cell graft donor, taken from the stem cell graft. Receptors originate from a human donor who donated a stem cell graft to a child with acute lymphoblastic leukemia.

The V and J genes are TRBV28 and TRBJ1-2, with D unclear. Germline V gene sequence: CDR1 MDHEN, CDR2 SYDVKM. Trimming cost V 8 bases and J 5 bases, with 9 bases left between them. This CDR3 spans 11 amino acids. The CDR3 DNA sequence: TGTGCCAGCCTAGGCCTGTATGGCTACACCTTC. This gives the protein CASLGLYGYTF.

The chain couples TRBV5-1 to TRBJ2-1; 11 bases are a match to TRBD1. Per germline, CDR1 SGHRS and CDR2 YFSETQ. V lost 4 bases and J lost 9; bases outside the gene matches: 9. The CDR3 length is 15 residues. CDR3 residues: CASSPVGQGAGEQFF. DNA of the CDR3: TGCGCCAGCAGCCCGGTCGGACAGGGGGCCGGTGAGCAGTTCTTC.

In this sample, this clonotype turned up a few times. This sequence joins TRBV5-5 and TRBJ2-7, with 7 bases fitting TRBD2. The CDR3 contains 16 residues. Germline V lookup: CDR1 SGHKS, CDR2 YYEKEE (reference sequence). V shed 4 bases and J 0 bases; nucleotides not matched to a gene: 10. The CDR3 loop is CASSARWGGSSYEQYF. For the CDR3, the DNA is TGTGCCAGCAGCGCCCGCTGGGGCGGGAGCTCCTACGAGCAGTACTTC. Combining the CDR3 with reference TRBV5-5 and TRBJ2-7 gives the whole variable domain DAGVTQSPTHLIKTRGQQVTLRCSPISGHKSVSWYQQVLGQGPQFIFQYYEKEERGRGNFPDRFSARQFPNYSSELNVNALLLGDSALYLCASSARWGGSSYEQYFGPGTRLTVT.

This clonotype was counted many times. The rearrangement joins TRBV20-1 to TRBJ1-4; D ambiguous. CDR3 length: 13 amino acids. The germline CDR1 and CDR2 sequences are DFQATT and SNEGSKA (reference sequence). Trimming removed 3 bases from V and 5 bases from J, with 10 bases in between. CDR3 nucleotide sequence: TGCAGTGCTAGGTCCAACGTGAATGAAAAACTGTTTTTT. Translated, it gives CSARSNVNEKLFF.

This clonotype was seen more than once but under ten times. This chain joins TRBV5-6 and TRBJ2-7, with TRBD1 matching over 9 bases. The germline gives CDR1 SGHDT, CDR2 YYEEEE. The CDR3 consists of 17 residues. V was clipped by 4 bases and J by 3 bases; unmatched bases: 14. CDR3 nucleotide sequence: TGTGCCAGCAGCCCCCGCCCCGGGACAGGGAACTTCTACGAGCAGTACTTC. It translates to CASSPRPGTGNFYEQYF.

This chain uses TRBV10-3 with TRBJ2-7; TRBD1 matches at 7 bases. Germline V gives CDR1 ENHRY, CDR2 SYGVKD. The CDR3 is 16 residues long. V shed 0 bases and J 0 bases; nucleotides not matched to a gene: 5. The DNA of the CDR3 is TGTGCCATCAGTGAGTCTGGACAGGAGAGCTCCTACGAGCAGTACTTC. This sequence encodes CAISESGQESSYEQYF.

V is TRBV12-3 or TRBV12-4 and J is TRBJ1-1, with D tentatively TRBD1 (6 bases). The CDR3 extends over 15 amino acids. V lost 4 bases to trimming and J lost 1 base, with 13 bases between them. This CDR3 reads CASSSGDTRNTEAFF. CDR3 nucleotide sequence: TGTGCCAGCAGTTCCGGGGACACCCGGAACACTGAAGCTTTCTTT.

This chain joins TRBV29-1 and TRBJ2-7; 9 nucleotides line up with TRBD1. Germline-derived CDR1 and CDR2 are SQVTM and ANQGSEA. This CDR3 has 15 residues. The junction had 7 bases not matched to a gene; V was cut back by 4 bases and J by 0 bases. This CDR3 is CSVAGTGFNSYEQYF. The CDR3 region has the DNA TGCAGCGTTGCAGGGACAGGGTTTAACTCCTACGAGCAGTACTTC.

The CDR3: CASSLGVTSGRNEQFF. DNA for the CDR3: TGCGCCAGCAGCTTGGGGGTTACTAGCGGGAGAAATGAGCAGTTCTTC. The chain carries TRBV5-1 and TRBJ2-1, with TRBD2 identical over 11 bases. The J segment lost 7 bases and the V segment lost 0 bases, leaving 6 bases of the junction unmatched. The CDR3 is 16 residues long. Germline loops: CDR1 SGHRS, CDR2 YFSETQ.

This chain uses TRBV20-1 with TRBJ1-1; D call uncertain. CDR1 is DFQATT and CDR2 is SNEGSKA in the germline V gene (reference sequence). The germline V and J ends were trimmed by 0 bases and 0 bases, with 8 bases remaining between them. This CDR3 contains 14 residues. The CDR3 DNA sequence: TGCAGTGCTAGAGATGGGCACCTGAACACTGAAGCTTTCTTT. Its translation is CSARDGHLNTEAFF.

Details on this clonotype: One end of the junction does not line up with germline, which may come from a read error. The chain combines TRBV7-7 with TRBJ1-1, with D perhaps matching TRBD1 (6 bases). CDR3 length: 13 amino acids. CDR1 is SSHAT, CDR2 FNYEAQ, per germline (reference sequence). As DNA, the CDR3 is TGTGCTAGCAGCTTAGCCAGGGGATCTGAAGCTTTCTTT. Translating it yields CASSLARGSEAFF. Variable domain in full (rest from reference TRBV7-7 and TRBJ1-1): GAGVSQSPRYKVTKRGQDVTLRCDPISSHATLYWYQQALGQGPEFLTYFNYEAQPDKSGLPSDRFSAERPEGSISTLTIQRTEQRDSAMYRCASSLARGSEAFFGQGTRLTVV.

The chain links TRBV6-5 to TRBJ2-7; D is unclear. The CDR3 runs to 12 residues. The V gene's germline CDR1 is MNHEY and CDR2 SVGAGI. With 6 bases removed from V and 3 bases from J, the gap between germline ends came to 9 bases. The CDR3 DNA reads TGTGCCAGCAGCAAAGGCTACTACGAGCAGTACTTC. Amino acid sequence: CASSKGYYEQYF.

The chain carries TRBV10-3 and TRBJ2-3; TRBD2 aligns across 12 bases. In germline, CDR1 is ENHRY, CDR2 SYGVKD. This CDR3 is 16 amino acids long. The ends lost 8 bases at V and 2 bases at J; junction bases unmatched: 8. As DNA, the CDR3 is TGTGCCATCGCCCGGTGGACTAGCGGGGCCACAGATACGCAGTATTTT. This translates into CAIARWTSGATDTQYF.

This clonotype was seen only a few times. The chain joins TRBV24-1 to TRBJ2-1; TRBD2 agrees at 7 bases. With 5 bases clipped from V and 0 bases from J, the junction kept 6 bases outside the gene matches. CDR3 size: 16 residues. The germline V gene has CDR1 KGHDR and CDR2 SFDVKD. This CDR3 is CATSGLAESSYNEQFF. The CDR3 coding sequence is TGTGCCACCAGTGGTCTAGCGGAAAGCTCCTACAATGAGCAGTTCTTC.

This clonotype was seen more than once but under ten times. The chain carries TRBV4-3 and TRBJ2-7; TRBD1 or TRBD2 may be the D gene (5 bases each). Trimming pared 1 base from V and 4 bases from J, leaving 11 bases between. Germline CDR1 reads LGHNA; CDR2 reads YSLEER. The CDR3 has 14 residues. CDR3 sequence (DNA): TGCGCCAGCAGCCAAGTCTCTGGGGGATACGAGCAGTACTTC. Translation gives CASSQVSGGYEQYF.

By sample fraction, this clonotype is medium-sized. J is TRBJ1-2 and V is TRBV27, with 9 bases lining up with TRBD1. This CDR3 has 13 amino acids. The J segment lost 7 bases and the V segment lost 5 bases, leaving 5 bases of the junction unmatched. Germline V gene lookup returns CDR1 MNHEY and CDR2 SMNVEV (reference sequence). Here the CDR3 reads CASSLRTGVGYTF. CDR3 nucleotides: TGTGCCAGCAGTCTCCGGACAGGGGTTGGCTACACCTTC.

The rearrangement links TRBV4-2 to TRBJ2-7; 7 bases are a match to TRBD2. The CDR3 has 15 amino acids. Germline CDR1 is LGHNA and CDR2 is YNFKEQ. Unmatched junction bases numbered 8, after V lost 3 bases and J lost 3 bases. This chain's CDR3 is CASSQPGTTNYEQYF. CDR3 DNA: TGTGCCAGCAGCCAGCCCGGGACTACCAACTACGAGCAGTACTTC.

The genes are TRBV5-1 and TRBJ2-1, with 9 bases lining up with TRBD2. Germline loops: CDR1 SGHRS, CDR2 YFSETQ. This CDR3 comprises 16 residues. Trimming removed 0 bases from V and 3 bases from J; junction bases left unmatched: 4. DNA of the CDR3: TGCGCCAGCAGCTTGGTAGCGGGAGCCGGCTACAATGAGCAGTTCTTC. The encoded protein is CASSLVAGAGYNEQFF.

The genes are TRBV4-1 and TRBJ1-2, with a possible D match to TRBD1 (5 bases). Trimming shortened V by 2 bases and J by 10 bases, and 17 bases separated the two germline ends. CDR3 size: 14 residues. Per the germline V gene, CDR1 is MGHRA and CDR2 is YSYEKL. The CDR3 loop reads CASSQWDRPHFYTF. The CDR3 nucleotides read TGCGCCAGCAGCCAATGGGACCGCCCGCATTTCTACACCTTC.

In this sample, this clonotype turned up a few times. This chain uses TRBV7-2 with TRBJ2-1; TRBD2 might be the D (6 bases). Germline V gene data show CDR1 as SGHTA and CDR2 as FQGNSA. This CDR3 is 15 amino acids long. The V and J ends lost 3 bases and 5 bases respectively, with 14 bases between them. The CDR3 sequence: CASSFWPSDNNEQFF. The CDR3, as DNA: TGTGCCAGCAGCTTTTGGCCTAGCGATAACAATGAGCAGTTCTTC.

This clonotype appeared a few times. The rearrangement uses TRBV15 and TRBJ2-7; 7 bases agree with TRBD2. From germline, CDR1 is LNHNV and CDR2 YYDKDF (reference sequence). CDR3 length: 16 residues. V lost 2 bases and J lost 2; bases outside the gene matches: 9. The DNA of the CDR3 is TGTGCCACCAGCAGACCCACTAGCGAAAAAACCTACGAGCAGTACTTC. Encoded protein: CATSRPTSEKTYEQYF. The full variable domain, with the rest looked up from reference TRBV15 and TRBJ2-7, is DAMVIQNPRYQVTQFGKPVTLSCSQTLNHNVMYWYQQKSSQAPKLLFHYYDKDFNNEADTPDNFQSRRPNTSFCFLDIRSPGLGDTAMYLCATSRPTSEKTYEQYFGPGTRLTVT.

This clonotype was observed a handful of times. The rearrangement uses TRBV5-1 and TRBJ1-2; no clear D gene. The CDR3 runs to 15 residues. V lost 0 bases, J lost 4 bases, and 13 bases lay in between. The germline V gene encodes CDR1 SGHRS and CDR2 YFSETQ. The CDR3 loop is CASSLVTAPTYGYTF. The CDR3 bases are TGCGCCAGCAGCTTGGTTACAGCCCCCACCTATGGCTACACCTTC.

This clonotype was observed a few times. The chain is built from TRBV10-3 and TRBJ1-1; 10 bases agree with TRBD1. With V trimmed by 2 bases and J by 5 bases, 2 bases remained unmatched. The germline V gene has CDR1 ENHRY and CDR2 SYGVKD. The CDR3 contains 14 residues. The CDR3 DNA is TGTGCCATCAGTGAGGGGACAGGGGCTACTGAAGCTTTCTTT. Protein sequence: CAISEGTGATEAFF.

Only a few counts were recorded for this clonotype. V usage is TRBV27 and J usage is TRBJ1-2; D remains unclear. The CDR3 is 16 residues long. Looked up from germline, CDR1 is MNHEY and CDR2 is SMNVEV (reference sequence). Between the trimmed V and J ends, which lost 3 bases and 1 base, there was a span of 15 bases. The CDR3, as DNA: TGTGCCAGCAGTTTCAGGCGGAACAGCCTTAACTATGGCTACACCTTC. Protein product: CASSFRRNSLNYGYTF.